This T cell receptor (beta chain) emerged from a study of PD-L1 blockade in urothelial cancer. Whole-study context: Atezolizumab was started by patients at some point between 2014 and 2015 at 1,200 mg intravenously every 3 weeks.

The time point: pretreatment peripheral blood. Each PCR had synthetic TCR analog templates added to it as a spike-in. Only in-frame clones appear in the TCRdb table, and some are missing; sequencing was by immunoSEQ multiplex PCR. Of roughly 67,000 clones detected, about 86% appear once; the ten largest clones hold under 15%. V lost 4 bases to trimming and J lost 8 bases, with 20 bases between them. Looked up from germline, CDR1 is MNHEY and CDR2 is SVGAGI. This CDR3 comprises 16 residues. The source was PBMCs, collected around atezolizumab (anti-PD-L1) treatment. The sequence derives from a man in his 60s with urothelial cancer. This rearrangement joins TRBV6-5 to TRBJ1-4, with TRBD1 as a possible D gene (6 bases). The CDR3 protein is CASSSRQAGDREKLFF. CDR3 in DNA: TGTGCCAGCAGTTCAAGACAGGCGGGGGATAGGGAAAAACTGTTTTTT.